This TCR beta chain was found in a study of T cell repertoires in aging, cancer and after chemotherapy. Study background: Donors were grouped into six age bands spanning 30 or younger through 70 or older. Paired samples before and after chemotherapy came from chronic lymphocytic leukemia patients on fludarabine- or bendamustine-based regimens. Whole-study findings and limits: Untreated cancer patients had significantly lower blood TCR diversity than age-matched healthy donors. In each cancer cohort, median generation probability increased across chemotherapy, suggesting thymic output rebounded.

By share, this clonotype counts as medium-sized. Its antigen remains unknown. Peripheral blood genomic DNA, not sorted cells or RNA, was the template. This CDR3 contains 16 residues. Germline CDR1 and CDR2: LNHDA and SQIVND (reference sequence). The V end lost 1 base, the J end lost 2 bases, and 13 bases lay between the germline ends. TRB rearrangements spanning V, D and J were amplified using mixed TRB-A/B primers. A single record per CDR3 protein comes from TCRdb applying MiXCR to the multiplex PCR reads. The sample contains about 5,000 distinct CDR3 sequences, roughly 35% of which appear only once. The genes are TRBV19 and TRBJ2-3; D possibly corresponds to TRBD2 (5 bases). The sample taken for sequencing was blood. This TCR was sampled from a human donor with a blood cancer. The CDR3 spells CASSIGTGIITDTQYF. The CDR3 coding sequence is TGTGCCAGTAGTATAGGAACCGGGATAATCACAGATACGCAGTATTTT.